A selection of T cell receptor beta chains follows, all from one sample in a study of cytomegalovirus exposure and HLA in healthy donors. The assay was immunoSEQ multiplex PCR, and TCRdb's table has in-frame clones only and misses some. This table holds about 150,000 clones, more than 70% found once. Input material: PBMCs. These receptors were taken from a human donor in good health. Both conserved end residues are part of each CDR3.

len,v_gene,j_gene,CDR3aa
17,TRBV4-3,TRBJ2-1,CASSRTGTSKHNNEQFF
15,TRBV19,TRBJ2-3,CASSPTSGGRDTQYF
15,TRBV18,TRBJ2-1,CASSPPLGGYNEQFF
13,TRBV6-1,TRBJ2-7,CASSPDRAYEQYF
14,TRBV23-1,TRBJ1-2,CASSQSTPNYGYTF
14,TRBV2,TRBJ1-4,CASSERWGGEKLFF
13,TRBV19,TRBJ2-1,CASSSRTGDEQFF
15,TRBV11-2,TRBJ2-7,CASSRMGQGAYEQYF
15,TRBV10-1,TRBJ2-1,CASIRTGRVVNEQFF
12,TRBV9,TRBJ1-1,CASSAGQGEAFF
12,TRBV10-3,TRBJ2-3,CAIRTGADTQYF
16,TRBV15,TRBJ2-2,CATSGRGQGDTGELFF
15,TRBV7-9,TRBJ2-4,CASSLGTGGTNIQYF
13,TRBV13,TRBJ1-3,CASSSISGNTIYF
13,TRBV9,TRBJ2-1,CASSVDRADEQFF
16,TRBV28,TRBJ1-5,CASSLRKGDSNQPQHF
13,TRBV7-7,TRBJ2-7,CASSSGTGFEQYF
15,TRBV7-2,TRBJ2-2,CASSLYRGHTGELFF
15,TRBV5-1,TRBJ1-4,CASSEWTGGYEKLFF
14,TRBV5-4,TRBJ2-1,CASRTKGGYNEQFF
18,TRBV4-1,TRBJ2-3,CASSLLFLQAGPLTAQYF
15,TRBV11-2,TRBJ1-6,CASSLAAGGNSPLHF
12,TRBV29-1,TRBJ2-7,CSVAKADYEQYF
15,TRBV28,TRBJ1-5,CASSSGGGNNQPQHF
13,TRBV7-3,TRBJ2-1,CASSVRQDNEQFF
14,TRBV5-6,TRBJ2-7,CASSLGLAEHEQYF
17,TRBV2,TRBJ2-4,CASTHRLAALAKNIQYF
13,TRBV2,TRBJ1-2,CASSLTGADGYTF
14,TRBV6-6,TRBJ1-2,CASSYRQPNYGYTF
14,TRBV28,TRBJ2-2,CASTQTGGGRELFF
15,TRBV7-9,TRBJ2-7,CASSFPRTSVYEQYF
16,TRBV10-3,TRBJ2-7,CAISESRAGEPYEQYF
14,TRBV19,TRBJ1-1,CASSPRAGDTEAFF
15,TRBV6-5,TRBJ2-5,CASSYSDTGGETQYF
14,TRBV2,TRBJ2-1,CASTTRISYNEQFF
16,TRBV4-2,TRBJ2-3,CASSQDDGRALDTQYF
15,TRBV11-2,TRBJ2-5,CASNIDGVIQETQYF
16,TRBV7-8,TRBJ1-1,CASSLGNEQLNTEAFF
15,TRBV2,TRBJ1-1,CASGAPKVGNTEAFF
15,TRBV5-1,TRBJ2-3,CASSLLAGVGDTQYF
15,TRBV28,TRBJ1-3,CASSSEAVGGNTIYF
13,TRBV30,TRBJ1-1,CAWEQGTDTEAFF
17,TRBV7-9,TRBJ1-1,CASSLQPLTEYNTEAFF
15,TRBV9,TRBJ1-2,CASSVAGGGPYGYTF
14,TRBV5-6,TRBJ2-1,CASSSGVGGGEQFF
14,TRBV27,TRBJ1-2,CASSFRSPNYGYTF
16,TRBV2,TRBJ1-1,CAVRGRGRSHPAEAFF
16,TRBV15,TRBJ2-1,CATSSRDRYPYNEQFF
13,TRBV10-1,TRBJ2-1,CASSEGDYNEQFF
15,TRBV5-1,TRBJ2-7,CASRQQGALPYEQYF
15,TRBV5-1,TRBJ2-7,CASSLAWASSYEQYF
15,TRBV4-1,TRBJ1-5,CASSQGGGEILPQHF
15,TRBV2,TRBJ2-7,CASGDSGTVGGEQYF
17,TRBV30,TRBJ2-7,CAWRLSGLALAGSEQYF
15,TRBV7-9,TRBJ1-1,CASVLRGQLNTEAFF
13,TRBV2,TRBJ2-5,CASSDRWKETQYF
12,TRBV5-1,TRBJ2-7,CASSLVNSEQYF
14,TRBV11-3,TRBJ2-7,CASSSGDYPREQYF
14,TRBV2,TRBJ2-6,CASSTTSGANVLTF
16,TRBV7-2,TRBJ2-7,CASSFAGTAFSHEQYF